This T cell receptor (beta chain) was retrieved from a study of OX40 agonist ivuxolimab in advanced cancers. CDR3 length equals 15 residues. Trimming removed 0 bases at V and 5 bases at J, with 11 bases between. Germline CDR1 and CDR2: SGHRS and YFSETQ. Study-level findings and limits: Relative to CD4+, CD8+ T cells held more expanded clones on average. Researchers did not establish what antigens the expanded peripheral T cells target.

The assay was immunoSEQ multiplex PCR, and TCRdb's table has in-frame clones only and misses some. The sample carries roughly 66,000 clones, 75% to 90% recorded once. A word on this clone: Antigen unknown.

The TCR originated in an adult with an advanced solid tumor such as melanoma, head and neck, liver or kidney cancer. This chain connects TRBV5-1 to TRBJ2-2, with D perhaps matching TRBD1 (6 bases). The sequences come from CD4+ or CD8+ T cells sorted from blood, collected in a trial of the OX40 agonist ivuxolimab. DNA of the CDR3: TGCGCCAGCAGCTTGGTTAGGGGGTCAACCGGGGAGCTGTTTTTT. The encoded protein is CASSLVRGSTGELFF.